This T cell receptor beta chain is drawn from a study of chemoradiotherapy in HPV16-positive cancers. This clone has just one count. The repertoire was sequenced with immunoSEQ multiplex PCR; TCRdb's copy has only in-frame clones and lacks some. The table lists roughly 13,000 clones, approximately 89% of them singletons. This CDR3 spans 16 amino acids. The ends lost 4 bases at V and 3 bases at J; junction bases unmatched: 9. The germline V gene has CDR1 SGHRS and CDR2 YFSETQ. The chain couples TRBV5-1 to TRBJ2-7; 11 nucleotides align to TRBD2. The source material was tumor tissue, sampled from a patient who underwent chemoradiotherapy. The clonotype was recovered from a human donor with HPV-associated anogenital cancer. CDR3 protein: CASSPVLAGENYEQYF. CDR3 DNA: TGCGCCAGCAGCCCGGTACTAGCGGGAGAAAACTACGAGCAGTACTTC.